Given below is one T cell receptor (beta chain) in context. The data originate from a study of blood T cell repertoires in COVID-19. For the study at large: The United States, Italy and Spain supplied acute and convalescent COVID-19 samples. Sample material is recorded as cDNA or gDNA derived from T cells, B-cell-depleted T cells, or PBMCs.

Authors' analysis steps: Amplification with reference gene primers provided the estimates of nucleated cell counts. The data were produced by immunoSEQ multiplex PCR, yet TCRdb's version contains in-frame clones alone and is incomplete. Clonal size and the V and J genes are those of that table, whereas D and trimming came from the DNA. This table has over 200,000 clones, about nine tenths appearing once. CDR1 SGHRS and CDR2 YFSETQ come from the germline V gene. Unmatched junction bases numbered 8, after V lost 4 bases and J lost 5 bases. The CDR3 covers 14 residues. The chain links TRBV5-1 to TRBJ2-5; TRBD2 matches 7 bases. The receptor's source is a woman aged 60 to 75 with acute or convalescent COVID-19. The specimen sequenced was peripheral blood. For the CDR3, the DNA is TGCGCCAGCAGCGCTAGCGGTGGGAGGGAGACCCAGTACTTC. Translation gives CASSASGGRETQYF.